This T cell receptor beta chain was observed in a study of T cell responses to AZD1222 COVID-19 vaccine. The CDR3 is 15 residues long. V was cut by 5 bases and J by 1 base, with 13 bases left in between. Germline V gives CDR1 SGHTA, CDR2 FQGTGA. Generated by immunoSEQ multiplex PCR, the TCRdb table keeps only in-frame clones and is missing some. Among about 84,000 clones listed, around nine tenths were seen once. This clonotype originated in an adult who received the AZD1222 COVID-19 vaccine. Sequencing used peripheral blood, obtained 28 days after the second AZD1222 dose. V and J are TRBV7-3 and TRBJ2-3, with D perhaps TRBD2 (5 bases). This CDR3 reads CASSPRGSGTDTQYF. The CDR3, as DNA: TGTGCCAGCAGCCCCCGAGGTAGCGGCACAGATACGCAGTATTTT.